This TCR beta chain came from a study of CD8+CD57+ T cells in acquired aplastic anemia. This clonotype was detected many times. What it binds is not known. Before being chosen for sequencing, patients had shown CD8+CD57+ cell expansion by flow cytometry. Patients uniformly had severe acquired aplastic anemia. Researchers used genomic DNA as the template to profile TCR beta VDJ and CDR3. TCRdb reanalysed the reads using MiXCR and keeps one entry per CDR3 protein. In the table there are 95,000 to 150,000 distinct CDR3 sequences, nearly 40% of which are singletons. General study results and limits: Significant differences in CD8+ Simpson's diversity were not observed between patients and controls. In common between the patients and the controls were twenty-nine CD8+ CDR3 sequences.

The CDR3 length is 11 residues. V shed 6 bases and J shed 9 bases, with 9 bases lying between them. This chain joins TRBV12-3 or TRBV12-4 and TRBJ2-1; D gene unclear. The sample consisted of sorted CD4+, CD8+, or CD8+CD57+ T cells (not recorded which) from PBMCs. The clonotype comes from a human donor with aplastic anemia. The CDR3 reads CASSRLGEQFF. In DNA form, the CDR3 reads TGTGCCAGCAGCCGGTTGGGTGAGCAGTTCTTC.